The 20 T cell receptor beta chains below were found in one sample sequenced in a study of CD8+ T cells in alopecia areata. RNA, once extracted, was reverse transcribed into cDNA for use as the sequencing template. Profiled with immunoSEQ multiplex PCR; TCRdb holds only in-frame clones, not every one. The top ten hold under 40% of the sample, which has approximately 30,000 clones, 55% seen once. The sample was NKG2D-high CD8+ T cells sorted from blood. The source of these receptors is a human donor with alopecia areata.

The CDR3: CASSQDRFGTGETDTQYF. CDR3 in DNA: TGCGCCAGCAGCCAAGATCGATTCGGGACAGGGGAAACAGATACGCAGTATTTT. The V and J genes are TRBV4-3 and TRBJ2-3; TRBD1 aligns across 10 bases. The CDR3 runs 18 residues. CDR1 is LGHNA and CDR2 is YSLEER in the germline V gene. J lost 3 bases, V lost 0 bases, and 9 bases had no gene match.

The rearrangement joins TRBV7-6 to TRBJ2-3; a weak D match, TRBD2 (6 bases). The germline V gene encodes CDR1 SGHVS and CDR2 FNYEAQ. Trimming stripped 4 bases from V and 2 bases from J, with 13 bases between. The CDR3 sequence is 15 residues long. The CDR3 bases are TGTGCCAGCAGCTCCTCGGCGGGGTTCACAGATACGCAGTATTTT. Translating it yields CASSSSAGFTDTQYF.

This sequence joins TRBV19 and TRBJ2-7; 10 positions agree with TRBD2. CDR1 LNHDA and CDR2 SQIVND come from the germline V gene (reference sequence). The CDR3 has 15 amino acids. Trimming removed 6 bases from V and 2 bases from J; junction bases left unmatched: 7. CDR3 in amino acids: CASSLGLAVPYEQYF. The CDR3 DNA is TGTGCCAGTAGCCTTGGACTAGCGGTACCCTACGAGCAGTACTTC.

By its share, this clone is medium-sized. The chain carries TRBV18 and TRBJ2-5; no definite D call. This CDR3 has 12 amino acids. CDR1 is KGHSH and CDR2 is LQKENI in the germline V gene. The germline V and J ends were trimmed by 1 base and 0 bases, with 0 bases remaining between them. CDR3 residues: CASSPHQETQYF. In DNA, the CDR3 is TGTGCCAGCTCACCACACCAAGAGACCCAGTACTTC.

The rearrangement links TRBV2 to TRBJ1-5; D is unclear. Looked up from germline, CDR1 is SNHLY and CDR2 is FYNNEI. V dropped 10 bases and J dropped 0 bases, with 13 bases sitting between them. The CDR3 totals 14 residues. In nucleotides, the CDR3 is TGTGCCACCTCGACCCTTTTTAGCAATCAGCCCCAGCATTTT. Translated, it gives CATSTLFSNQPQHF.

The chain recombines TRBV29-1 with TRBJ1-2, with 9 bases aligning to TRBD1. After removal of 6 bases from V and 1 base from J, the junction contained 9 bases not matched to a gene. Germline V gives CDR1 SQVTM, CDR2 ANQGSEA. The CDR3 runs 15 residues. CDR3 residues: CSVPGTGLGNYGYTF. CDR3 DNA: TGCAGCGTCCCGGGGACAGGGTTGGGTAACTATGGCTACACCTTC.

The chain combines TRBV7-9 with TRBJ2-7; 9 nucleotides agree with TRBD2. The CDR3 has 15 residues. The germline V gene encodes CDR1 SEHNR and CDR2 FQNEAQ (reference sequence). J lost 2 bases, V lost 3 bases, and 5 bases had no gene match. The CDR3 loop reads CASSFPGTSPYEQYF. For the CDR3, the DNA is TGTGCCAGCAGCTTCCCGGGGACTAGCCCCTACGAGCAGTACTTC.

The V gene is TRBV6-5, the J gene TRBJ1-2; 9 nucleotides line up with TRBD1. Germline CDR1 is MNHEY and CDR2 is SVGAGI. The CDR3 sequence is 14 residues long. Trimming took 2 bases from V and 8 from J; bases not matched to a gene: 6. As DNA, the CDR3 is TGTGCCAGCAGTTACGGACAGGGGAGAGAGGGCTACACCTTC. This gives the protein CASSYGQGREGYTF.

This clone was observed a handful of times. This rearrangement joins TRBV7-8 to TRBJ2-3; no reliable D call. V gave up 2 bases and J gave up 2 bases, with 8 bases separating them. CDR3 length: 14 residues. Germline-derived CDR1 and CDR2 are SGHVS and FQNEAQ. CDR3 residues: CASSLRSHTDTQYF. DNA of the CDR3: TGTGCCAGCAGCTTAAGATCCCACACAGATACGCAGTATTTT.

This clone was counted only a few times. The chain couples TRBV15 to TRBJ1-2; perhaps TRBD1 as D (5 bases). This CDR3 spans 14 amino acids. Germline lookup yields CDR1 LNHNV and CDR2 YYDKDF (reference sequence). Trimming left V 0 bases short and J 6 bases short, with 11 bases between. The chain's CDR3 is CATSRDRRVHGYTF. The CDR3, as DNA: TGTGCCACCAGCAGAGATCGCAGGGTCCATGGCTACACCTTC.

The V gene is TRBV5-5, the J gene TRBJ2-3; no firm D call. This CDR3 comprises 14 residues. V lost 0 bases to trimming and J lost 3 bases, with 8 bases between them. Germline V lookup: CDR1 SGHKS, CDR2 YYEKEE (reference sequence). The CDR3 reads CASSLAVLTDTQYF. CDR3 bases: TGTGCCAGCAGCTTGGCAGTCCTAACAGATACGCAGTATTTT.

The chain employs TRBV5-1 and TRBJ2-7; D remains ambiguous. Germline CDR1 SGHRS, CDR2 YFSETQ. The CDR3 sequence is 15 residues long. V was pared by 0 bases and J by 3 bases, with 13 bases between. CDR3 nucleotides: TGCGCCAGCAGCTTGGATATCCCATCGGACTACGAGCAGTACTTC. Protein sequence: CASSLDIPSDYEQYF.

In its sample, this clone was seen a few times. The rearrangement links TRBV19 to TRBJ2-2; D is undetermined. The ends were cut back, 3 bases at V and 4 bases at J, with 6 bases in the middle. Germline loops: CDR1 LNHDA, CDR2 SQIVND (reference sequence). This CDR3 has 13 amino acids. In DNA, the CDR3 is TGTGCCAGTAGTATCCGCCCCACCGGGGAGCTGTTTTTT. This sequence encodes CASSIRPTGELFF.

CDR3 amino acids: CASSPSQAGEDTQYF. The CDR3, as DNA: TGTGCCAGCAGCCCTAGCCAGGCGGGGGAAGATACGCAGTATTTT. The chain combines TRBV7-9 with TRBJ2-3, with 7 bases identical to TRBD2. With V trimmed by 5 bases and J by 5 bases, 10 bases remained unmatched. CDR3 length equals 15 residues. The germline V gene has CDR1 SEHNR and CDR2 FQNEAQ (reference sequence).

This clone was picked up a small number of times. The V gene is TRBV7-9, the J gene TRBJ2-6, with unresolved D. V was cut by 5 bases and J by 2 bases, with 10 bases left in between. The CDR3 length is 15 residues. Per the germline V gene, CDR1 is SEHNR and CDR2 is FQNEAQ (reference sequence). CDR3 protein: CASSPRQPGANVLTF. CDR3 DNA sequence: TGTGCCAGCAGCCCCCGTCAGCCTGGGGCCAACGTCCTGACTTTC.

With regard to this clone: A read error may account for a junction end that differs from germline. Other DNA sequences from this sample encode an identical CDR3 as well. The genes are TRBV5-1 and TRBJ2-7, with a weak D call TRBD2 (5 bases). Germline loops: CDR1 SGHRS, CDR2 YFSETQ. CDR3 length equals 13 residues. The CDR3 region is CASSLEADYEQYF. The CDR3 DNA follows: TGCGCTAGCAGCTTGGAGGCAGACTACGAGCAGTACTTC.

The rearrangement uses TRBV29-1 and TRBJ1-1; D unresolved. The germline gives CDR1 SQVTM, CDR2 ANQGSEA. V gave up 8 bases and J gave up 1 base, with 11 bases separating them. This CDR3 has 12 residues. CDR3 loop: CSTKSGNTEAFF. The CDR3 DNA is TGCAGCACTAAATCTGGGAACACTGAAGCTTTCTTT.

The rearrangement joins TRBV4-3 to TRBJ2-1; D may be TRBD2 (6 bases). V lost 3 bases and J 8 bases, leaving 20 bases between the germline ends. The CDR3 covers 16 residues. Germline V gene data show CDR1 as LGHNA and CDR2 as YSLEER. The CDR3 protein is CASSHRGLAGRDEQFF. The CDR3 DNA is TGCGCCAGCAGCCATAGGGGACTTGCCGGTAGGGATGAGCAGTTCTTC.

The gene calls are TRBV7-9 and TRBJ1-2, with 7 bases that match TRBD1. The germline V gene has CDR1 SEHNR and CDR2 FQNEAQ (reference sequence). CDR3 length equals 12 residues. The junction had 3 bases not matched to a gene; V was cut back by 5 bases and J by 6 bases. The CDR3 loop reads CASSATGDGYTF. The CDR3 DNA follows: TGTGCCAGCAGCGCAACAGGGGATGGCTACACCTTC.

This clone has just one count. The chain recombines TRBV7-9 with TRBJ1-5; TRBD1 is a possible D gene (5 bases). The CDR3 loop spans 14 amino acids. CDR1 SEHNR and CDR2 FQNEAQ come from the germline V gene (reference sequence). V shed 3 bases and J shed 6 bases, with 12 bases lying between them. CDR3 region: CASSLGTGLQPQHF. The DNA of the CDR3 is TGTGCCAGCAGCTTGGGTACGGGACTTCAGCCCCAGCATTTT.